This T cell receptor (beta chain) was identified during a study of cytomegalovirus exposure and HLA in healthy donors (dated by TCRdb to the late 2010s). Regarding the complete study: In an earlier analysis of some 550 of the donors, about 270 Gb of sequence data and 90 million to 120 million unique TCR beta sequences from 180 million or so T cells were reported. An early release covering roughly 640 HLA-typed donors comprised approximately 290 gigabases of sequencing data and roughly 86 million unique TCR sequences. Of the approximately 400 genotyped donors, 65% to 90% fell in the genetic ancestry cluster associated with self-reported Caucasian donors. The aim of the study was to test whether cataloging public T cell receptors could identify signatures of past pathogen exposure. Using immunosequencing, the study profiled T cell repertoires from 666 subjects and related those repertoires to cytomegalovirus serostatus. Along with the roughly 670-subject first cohort, a separate validation cohort of some 130 different subjects was used. High-throughput TCR immunosequencing, statistical association of individual TCRs with disease status, and machine learning were combined to predict cytomegalovirus infection status. To study patterns of TCR occurrence, a later analysis re-analyzed previously published TCR beta repertoires from around 660 donors and added high-resolution HLA genotyping. Rather than using new phenotypic data, the later analysis identified candidate immune exposures from TCR beta sequences and from how often those sequences occurred across donors. To decide whether each TCR beta V gene segment behaved as functional or pseudogenic, an earlier analysis of several hundred of the donors relied on high-throughput TCR beta sequencing. Alongside the repertoire data, information on donor age, sex, ethnicity and CMV serostatus was compiled. In a later genetic analysis, genome-wide SNP genotypes for 398 of the 666 donors were used, and that subset was treated as a discovery cohort. Every repertoire in the discovery cohort had been generated on one and the same sequencing platform. Class I and class II HLA loci were covered by the typing at four-digit resolution. The number of donors typed differed by locus, with roughly 629-640 for A, B, C, DRB1 and DQB1, roughly 550 for DQA1, 600 to 610 for DPA1, and around 460 for DPB1. Because of strong linkage in the cohort, 5 or 6 DR-DQ haplotypes were treated as single units for association and clustering. Among approximately 370 genotyped donors of the cohort, an average of around 250,000 unique TCR beta nucleotide sequences was sequenced per donor, of which 15% to 20% were non-productive. The research as a whole found: In an earlier analysis of fewer than 750 of the donors, most TCR beta V segments were observed in productive rearrangements about 90% or about 30% of the time, broadly matching IMGT annotations. Because the 87-base-pair reads could not distinguish some IMGT-functional V segments, including TRBV6-2 and TRBV6-3, those segments were excluded. The authors suggested that the approach could potentially be extended to other disease states and immunological phenotypes. Only TCR beta chains were sequenced in this cohort, and the absence of alpha or paired-chain data limited detectable features. A further reported finding was that TCR beta sequences accurately predicted the HLA-A and HLA-B alleles for most subjects in the first cohort. In a later analysis, HLA-associated TCR beta chains were found to be more clonally expanded and to have lower generation probabilities than equally common non-associated chains. Because some donors lacked HLA typing at each locus, the association tests relied only on the typed subset. The earlier analysis of around 600 of the donors excluded fewer than 20 rarely observed V segments, including chromosome 9 orphons, because counts were too low. Correlated functional status among segregating V segments might reflect linkage disequilibrium, but an unknown experimental factor could not be ruled out. The only immune exposure information available for the cohort was CMV serostatus. In the study, approximately 150 TCR beta chains were listed as associated with cytomegalovirus. According to a later analysis, most CMV-associated TCR beta chains appeared to be HLA-restricted, and the HLA associations seemed to be driven largely by CMV exposure. The sequencing pipeline was judged likely to have produced a cluster of highly shared sequence variants as a technical artifact. Most TCR sequences were seen in very few donors, while some public TCRs were found in many individuals. A later genetic analysis reported fewer N-insertions in productive TCRs among donors in an Asian-associated ancestry cluster than the roughly 620-donor mean. Presence/absence analyses assumed roughly uniform sequencing depth across donors, an assumption that may not hold. Assigning TCR associations to individual alleles was difficult when HLA alleles, especially DR and DQ, strongly co-occurred. According to a later analysis, TCR association rates differed among HLA loci, with DRB1 alleles showing the most associated TCRs and HLA-C alleles showing the fewest. At a false discovery rate of 0.05, a later analysis linked under 20,000 TCR beta sequences to specific HLA alleles. In a later genetic analysis, a missense DCLRE1C variant was associated with V-gene and J-gene trimming of TCR beta chains, and the association was replicated in an independent cohort. The classifier was reported to diagnose cytomegalovirus status with high specificity and sensitivity in both the original and validation cohorts. A few of the identified cytomegalovirus-associated TCR beta chains were confirmed in vitro to be specific for cytomegalovirus antigens. In a later analysis, several top co-occurrence clusters were reported to appear linked to parvovirus B19, influenza, CMV and Epstein-Barr virus.

The junction shows trimming of 0 bases on V and 3 bases on J, and the gene matches do not reach 8 bases of it. Based on the germline V gene, the CDR1 and CDR2 sequences are MGHRA and YSYEKL. The CDR3 numbers 19 residues from cysteine through phenylalanine. Just CDR3 DNA is preserved here, 57 bases in frame from base 1. Turning to this clone: The target of this receptor is not known. The sample holds no much larger clone one base away, and base qualities are not on file.

The library was built by means of the immunoSEQ multiplex PCR assay. A mixture of 60 forward primers for TCR Vbeta segments and 13 reverse primers for TCR Jbeta segments was used in the multiplex PCR. The CDR3 region of rearranged TCR beta genes was amplified from genomic DNA with a multiplex PCR assay. Amplified TCR beta libraries were sequenced as 87-base-pair reads on the Illumina HiSeq System. The paper's data handling went like this. In a later analysis, 77 million or so unique TCR beta chains were counted across the roughly 700 repertoires, and roughly 11 million of these chains were shared by at least two donors. To remove PCR and sequencing errors, raw reads were error-corrected and collapsed into unique sequences using a nearest-neighbor algorithm that merged closely related sequences. To assign V, D and J gene segments, CDR3 sequences were aligned to IMGT reference sequences. Each retained sequence needed at least a six-nucleotide match to both a V gene segment and a J gene segment. A rearrangement counted as productive if the CDR3 had no stop codons and remained in frame with V and J, and every other rearrangement counted as non-productive. CDR3 was defined by IMGT convention, running from the second conserved V-encoded cysteine to the conserved J-encoded phenylalanine. Sequences without an unambiguous match to a single V gene segment were excluded from the earlier analysis of approximately 600 of the donors. In an earlier analysis of approximately 500 of the donors, a V segment was called functional when productive rearrangements were above 56.7%, and segregating when the standard deviation between donors exceeded 5%. To diagnose cytomegalovirus status from the catalog of TCR beta chain sequences, a statistical classification framework was built. In a later analysis, TCR nucleotide sequences were compared against IMGT/GENE-DB human TR gene sequences so that V and J genes could be assigned. Using the TCRdist pipeline, a later analysis assigned CDR3 sequences along with most-parsimonious VDJ recombination scenarios. In a later analysis, every TCR beta chain was defined by the combination of its CDR3 amino acid sequence and its V-gene family, and reads without a unique V-gene family were dropped. In a later analysis, 500 to 700 highly shared, low-generation-probability nucleotide sequences were removed to address suspected cross-contamination and a sequencing artifact. A later analysis calculated a clonal expansion index for each public chain from normalized within-repertoire ranks of inferred template counts. A later analysis computed generation probabilities with a VDJ recombination model fitted to out-of-frame rearrangements, and checked the results against IGoR. In a later analysis, hypergeometric tests were used to score TCR-TCR, TCR-HLA and TCR-CMV co-occurrence, with a repertoire-size bias correction applied to TCR pairs. In a later analysis, false discovery rates were estimated by permuting HLA or CMV assignments 20 times. In a later analysis, co-occurring TCRs were grouped using DBSCAN, and TCRdist sequence similarity was added for clustering within HLA-allele-positive subsets. Co-occurrence clustering excluded repertoires with fewer than 30,000 or more than 120,000 public chains, plus five with anomalous nucleotide sharing. Imported from immuneACCESS, the table was reduced by TCRdb to in-frame sequences with V and J called. These copies leave out some clones; in studies compared against another copy, an unresolved V gene accounts for under half, and the cause of the remainder is not known. V and J calls and clone size are those listed in that table; D and trimming were worked out from the DNA. In all, the sample holds 150,000 to 200,000 clones, and 65% to 75% of those were seen once. The top ten constitute over 2% of the sample.

The cohort was made up of under 800 healthy bone marrow donors. At the time of sampling, all cohort members were nominally healthy, though unrecorded immune exposures were likely present. CMV serostatus was recorded as positive for some 300 and negative for about 50% of the 666 cohort members, whereas no CMV serostatus was recorded for the donor in question. Each donor provided a peripheral blood sample, and peripheral blood mononuclear cells were used for TCR beta sequencing. The Qiagen DNeasy Blood Extraction Kit was used to extract genomic DNA from the blood cell samples. The TCR originated in a human donor in good health. The sample taken for sequencing was PBMCs. This chain joins TRBV4-1 to TRBJ2-3, with 14 bases in between that match TRBD2. In nucleotide form, the sequence is TGCGCCAGCAGCCAAGACAGGTTCGGGACTAGCGGGGGAACAGATACGCAGTATTTT. Translated, it gives CASSQDRFGTSGGTDTQYF.